This TCR beta chain was identified in a study of beta chain features in type 1 diabetes. Study as a whole: Comparable age, gender and cell yields were observed in patients relative to healthy donors. General study points: Type 1 diabetes patients showed a moderate but significant shortening of TCRB CDR3s in all four CD4+ subsets. A cDNA-based sequencing approach could over-represent cells with high TCR expression.

Every isolated RNA sample was fully reverse transcribed, so sequencing captured expressed TCRB transcripts. TCRdb's table, derived via immunoSEQ multiplex PCR, lists solely in-frame clones and lacks some. The repertoire has roughly 150,000 clones, roughly 9% of them found once; the top ten carry approximately 0.7%. Germline V CDR1 and CDR2: SGHTA, FQGNSA. The CDR3 spans 17 residues. Trimming left V 5 bases short and J 4 bases short, with 21 bases between. All sorted populations exceeded 95% purity. Details on this clone: Antigen specificity is unknown.

The sequence was collected from a woman in her twenties or thirties with type 1 diabetes. Sequenced: central memory CD4+ T cells from blood. The chain employs TRBV7-2 and TRBJ2-1; D perhaps matches TRBD2 (5 bases). The CDR3 DNA follows: TGTGCCAGCAGCCCCAGATCAGTCGCCCCGGGATACAATGAGCAGTTCTTC. Amino acid sequence: CASSPRSVAPGYNEQFF.